This is a list of T cell receptor beta chains from one sample in a study of CD8 T cells in ankylosing spondylitis. Via MiXCR, TCRdb re-called the 5' RACE reads, giving one row per CDR3 protein. The sample has approximately 180,000 distinct CDR3 sequences, 18% seen once. Sequencing was done on a sample of blood, either unsorted or a sorted T cell fraction (not recorded which). All receptors derive from a male donor aged 10-35 years with ankylosing spondylitis or in good health (not recorded which). Each CDR3 is given with its conserved first and last residue. D genes are given only for firm matches. Rows give clone size only sometimes, using once, few, many, or a class for an expanded clone.

v_call	j_call	d_call	clone_size	cdr3_nt	cdr3_aa
TRBV27	TRBJ2-1	TRBD1	many	TGTGCCAGCAGCCAGGACAGGTTCGCCTACAATGAGCAGTTCTTC	CASSQDRFAYNEQFF
TRBV7-9	TRBJ2-3	.	many	TGTGCCAGCTGGAGGGACGGGACCCAGTTGCCCATAATCACAGATACGCAGTATTTT	CASWRDGTQLPIITDTQYF
TRBV27	TRBJ2-1	.	many	TGTGCCAGCAGTTACGAGCCTACCCTTGTCAATGAGCAGTTCTTC	CASSYEPTLVNEQFF
TRBV20-1	TRBJ1-1	.	many	TGCAGTGCTAGCCCGGGACACCTGAACACTGAAGCTTTCTTT	CSASPGHLNTEAFF
TRBV7-9	TRBJ2-1	.	many	TGTGCCAGCAGCAGGGGCGGGAATGAGCAGTTCTTC	CASSRGGNEQFF
TRBV6-2/TRBV6-3	TRBJ1-5	TRBD1	many	TGTGCCAGCAGTTACCCCCTCTACAGGGGGCGGCAGCCCCAGCATTTT	CASSYPLYRGRQPQHF
TRBV7-8	TRBJ1-4	TRBD1	once	TGTGCCAGCAGCCCTGGGACAGGGGCGGAAAAACTGTTTTTT	CASSPGTGAEKLFF
TRBV5-1	TRBJ2-2	.	.	TGCGCCAGCAGCTTGGGGTCCCTTGGTCAACGATTTGCCGGGGAGCTGTTTTTT	CASSLGSLGQRFAGELFF
TRBV4-3	TRBJ1-5	.	many	TGCGCCAGCAGCCGAGAGGACAGTAGCAATCAGCCCCAGCATTTT	CASSREDSSNQPQHF
TRBV18	TRBJ2-7	TRBD2	.	TGTGCCAGCTCTACCGGACTAGCGGGAGGTTACGAGCAGTACTTC	CASSTGLAGGYEQYF
TRBV11-2	TRBJ1-2	TRBD1	many	TGTGCCAGCAGCTTAGATGGGACAGGGTACTATGGCTACACCTTC	CASSLDGTGYYGYTF
TRBV19	TRBJ2-2	.	.	TGTGCCAGTAGTATAAAGGCTCTAGCCGGGGAGCTGTTTTTT	CASSIKALAGELFF
TRBV7-9	TRBJ2-1	TRBD2	many	TGTGCCAGCAGCCCCCAATCCCGGGGCGGGGGTCACAATGAGCAGTTCTTC	CASSPQSRGGGHNEQFF
TRBV6-5	TRBJ1-6	.	many	TGTGCCAGCAGACAGGGCGATTCACCCCTCCACTTT	CASRQGDSPLHF
TRBV7-2	TRBJ2-5	.	many	TGTGCCAGCAGCTCGGAGGGGACCTCTCCTGAGACCCAGTACTTC	CASSSEGTSPETQYF
TRBV5-1	TRBJ2-1	.	many	TGCGCCAGCAGCTTGGAGGGTATAAATGAGCAGTTCTTC	CASSLEGINEQFF
TRBV6-2/TRBV6-3	TRBJ2-1	.	.	TGTGCCAGCAGTTACTCGGACAGCTCCTACAATGAGCAGTTCTTC	CASSYSDSSYNEQFF